This T cell receptor (beta chain) was captured in a study of T-cell reconstitution after alpha-beta-depleted transplantation in children. Whole-study findings and limits: Some patients showed high day-60 TCRbeta diversity, which derived from surviving recipient T cells and thymic progenitors. Several hundred expanded graft clones reportedly supplied alpha-beta T cells about two months after transplant. The authors attributed T-cell counts and diversity one year after transplant mostly to newly produced T cells.

This CDR3 comprises 14 residues. In germline, CDR1 is DFQATT, CDR2 SNEGSKA (reference sequence). Trimming pared 0 bases from V and 0 bases from J, leaving 9 bases between. A library of TCRbeta sequences, prepared with unique molecular identifiers, was generated. TCRdb re-analysed the PCR reads in MiXCR, keeping a single row per CDR3 protein. The sample lists roughly 220,000 distinct CDR3 sequences, around 7.7% occurring once. Points on this clonotype: Its specificity is not known.

The chain is built from TRBV20-1 and TRBJ2-7; either TRBD1 or TRBD2 may fit D (5 bases each). This receptor was identified in a male patient between 2 and 9 years old who had a stem cell transplant for acute myeloid leukemia, so the T cells may come from the graft donor. Material: PBMCs, mostly from graft donor cells, obtained 360 days after TCRalphabeta/CD19-depleted stem cell transplant. The CDR3 region is CSARDVGDSYEQYF. CDR3 coding DNA: TGCAGTGCTAGAGATGTGGGGGACTCCTACGAGCAGTACTTC.